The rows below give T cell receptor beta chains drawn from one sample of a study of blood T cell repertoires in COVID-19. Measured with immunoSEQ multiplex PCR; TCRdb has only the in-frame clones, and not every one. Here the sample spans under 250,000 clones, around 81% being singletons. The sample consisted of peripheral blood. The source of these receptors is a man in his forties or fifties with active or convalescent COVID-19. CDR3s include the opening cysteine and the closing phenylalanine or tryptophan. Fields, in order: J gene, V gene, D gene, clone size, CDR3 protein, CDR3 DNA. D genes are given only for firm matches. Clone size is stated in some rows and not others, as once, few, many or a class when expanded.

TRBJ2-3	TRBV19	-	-	CATRISGDTQYF	TGTGCCACCCGAATATCAGGAGATACGCAGTATTTT
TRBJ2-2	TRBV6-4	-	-	CASSTLGDTGELFF	TGTGCCAGCAGTACCCTAGGGGACACCGGGGAGCTGTTTTTT
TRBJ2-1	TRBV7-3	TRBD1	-	CASSLRQGGYEQFF	TGTGCCAGCAGCTTAAGACAGGGCGGTTATGAGCAGTTCTTC
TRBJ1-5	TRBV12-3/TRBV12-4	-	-	CASSFGGGQPQHF	TGTGCCAGCAGTTTTGGGGGCGGTCAGCCCCAGCATTTT
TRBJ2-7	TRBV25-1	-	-	CASQRTDLSGQYF	TGTGCCAGCCAACGGACAGACCTGTCTGGGCAGTACTTC
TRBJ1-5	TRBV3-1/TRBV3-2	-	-	CASSQGRSDQPQHF	TGTGCCAGCAGCCAAGGCAGGTCGGATCAGCCCCAGCATTTT
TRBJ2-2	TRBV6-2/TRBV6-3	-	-	CASSYDHPGIGELFF	TGTGCCAGCAGTTACGACCATCCAGGTATCGGGGAGCTGTTTTTT
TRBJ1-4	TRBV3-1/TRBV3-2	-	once	CASSPREGRLFF	TGTGCCAGCAGCCCCCGAGAAGGGAGGCTGTTTTTT
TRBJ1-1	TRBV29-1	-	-	CSVGRVETEAFF	TGCAGCGTTGGCAGGGTAGAGACTGAAGCTTTCTTT
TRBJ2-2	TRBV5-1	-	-	CASSPADSTGAGELFF	TGCGCCAGCAGCCCCGCCGACTCGACCGGCGCCGGGGAGCTGTTTTTT
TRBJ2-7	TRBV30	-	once	CAWSVLRRTGSYEQYF	TGTGCCTGGAGTGTACTAAGGAGAACAGGCTCCTACGAGCAGTACTTC
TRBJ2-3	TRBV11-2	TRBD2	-	CASSPPGLITDTQYF	TGTGCCAGCAGCCCTCCGGGACTAATCACAGATACGCAGTATTTT
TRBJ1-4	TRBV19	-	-	CASMGAGEKLFF	TGTGCCAGTATGGGGGCGGGTGAAAAACTGTTTTTT
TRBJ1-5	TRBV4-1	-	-	CASSQVGSSNQPQHF	TGCGCCAGCAGCCAAGTCGGGTCTTCCAATCAGCCCCAGCATTTT
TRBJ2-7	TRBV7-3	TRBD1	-	CASSQSTGGVYEQYF	TGTGCCAGCAGCCAATCGACAGGGGGTGTCTACGAGCAGTACTTC
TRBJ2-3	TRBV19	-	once	CASSIALADTQYF	TGTGCCAGTAGTATAGCTCTAGCAGATACGCAGTATTTT
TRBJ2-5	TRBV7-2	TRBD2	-	CASSSTSGGDETQYF	TGTGCCAGCAGCTCAACTAGCGGGGGGGATGAGACCCAGTACTTC
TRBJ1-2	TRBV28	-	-	CASSLDRGGGTNYGYTF	TGTGCCAGCAGTTTAGACCGTGGAGGCGGGACTAACTATGGCTACACCTTC
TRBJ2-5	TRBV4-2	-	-	CASSQVASPQETQYF	TGTGCCAGCAGCCAAGTGGCCAGTCCCCAAGAGACCCAGTACTTC
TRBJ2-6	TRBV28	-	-	CASSLAGTGANVLTF	TGTGCCAGCAGTTTAGCCGGGACTGGGGCCAACGTCCTGACTTTC
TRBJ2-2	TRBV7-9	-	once	CASTKGANTGELFF	TGTGCCAGCACCAAGGGAGCGAACACCGGGGAGCTGTTTTTT
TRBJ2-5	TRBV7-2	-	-	CASSTVVRETQYF	TGTGCCAGCAGCACCGTAGTGCGGGAGACCCAGTACTTC
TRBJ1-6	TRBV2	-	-	CASLGGYNSPLHF	TGTGCCAGCCTCGGCGGCTATAATTCACCCCTCCACTTT
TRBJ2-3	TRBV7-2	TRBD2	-	CASSRRLAGGTDTQYF	TGTGCCAGCAGCCGCAGACTAGCGGGGGGGACAGATACGCAGTATTTT
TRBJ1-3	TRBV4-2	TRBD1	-	CASSQDLNRGKGNTIYF	TGTGCCAGCAGCCAAGATCTCAACAGGGGAAAAGGGAACACCATATATTTT
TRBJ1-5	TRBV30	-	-	CAWRPGTNNQPQHF	TGTGCCTGGAGACCCGGGACAAATAATCAGCCCCAGCATTTT
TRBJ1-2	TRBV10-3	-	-	CAISGAAGNYGYTF	TGTGCCATCAGTGGGGCAGCGGGTAACTATGGCTACACCTTC
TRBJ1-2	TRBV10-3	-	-	CAISLDSDGGYTF	TGTGCCATCAGTTTAGACAGCGACGGTGGCTACACCTTC
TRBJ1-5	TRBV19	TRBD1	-	CASSDIEGASDQPQHF	TGTGCCAGTAGTGACATTGAGGGGGCAAGCGATCAGCCCCAGCATTTT
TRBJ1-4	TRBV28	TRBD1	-	CASRGQGSNEKLFF	TGTGCCAGCAGGGGACAGGGTTCTAATGAAAAACTGTTTTTT
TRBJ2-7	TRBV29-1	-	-	CSAQVAGAGHEQYF	TGCAGCGCCCAGGTCGCGGGGGCAGGTCACGAGCAGTACTTC
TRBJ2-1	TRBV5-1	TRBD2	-	CASSLGLAGGLAEQFF	TGCGCCAGCAGCTTGGGACTAGCGGGGGGGCTGGCTGAGCAGTTCTTC
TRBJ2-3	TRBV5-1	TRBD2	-	CASSLTSGGTDTQYF	TGCGCCAGCAGCTTAACTAGCGGGGGGACAGATACGCAGTATTTT
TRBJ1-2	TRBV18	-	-	CASSPSGVEGNYGYTF	TGTGCCAGCTCACCAAGTGGGGTCGAGGGTAACTATGGCTACACCTTC
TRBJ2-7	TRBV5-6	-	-	CASSYTAYEQYF	TGTGCCAGCAGCTATACAGCCTACGAGCAGTACTTC
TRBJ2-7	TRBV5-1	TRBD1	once	CASSTLDREPHEQYF	TGCGCCAGCAGCACCCTGGACAGGGAGCCCCACGAGCAGTACTTC
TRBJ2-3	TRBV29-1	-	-	CSVTGIRADTQYF	TGCAGCGTTACAGGGATACGCGCAGATACGCAGTATTTT
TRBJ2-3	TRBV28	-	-	CASSLRGSLGTDTQYF	TGTGCCAGCAGTTTAAGAGGGTCCCTTGGCACAGATACGCAGTATTTT
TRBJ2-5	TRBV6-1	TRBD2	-	CASSELAGGQETQYF	TGTGCCAGCAGTGAACTAGCGGGGGGGCAAGAGACCCAGTACTTC
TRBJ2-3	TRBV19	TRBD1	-	CASSDRAGDTQYF	TGTGCCAGTAGTGACAGGGCGGGAGATACGCAGTATTTT
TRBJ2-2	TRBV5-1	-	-	CASSLAGNTGELFF	TGCGCCAGCAGCTTGGCAGGGAACACCGGGGAGCTGTTTTTT
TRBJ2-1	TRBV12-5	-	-	CASGFGLQGYNEQFF	TGTGCTAGTGGTTTTGGTTTGCAGGGGTACAATGAGCAGTTCTTC
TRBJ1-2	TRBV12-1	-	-	CASSVGQEFLKGGYTF	TGTGCCAGCAGCGTAGGACAGGAGTTCTTGAAAGGCGGCTACACCTTC
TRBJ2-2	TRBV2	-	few	CASRASGFATGELFF	TGTGCCAGCAGGGCGTCCGGGTTTGCCACCGGGGAGCTGTTTTTT
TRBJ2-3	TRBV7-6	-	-	CASSLAGGLGGGTDTQYF	TGTGCCAGCAGCTTAGCGGGGGGGCTCGGTGGCGGCACAGATACGCAGTATTTT
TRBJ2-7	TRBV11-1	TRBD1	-	CASSSGQGVPYEQYF	TGTGCCAGCAGCTCGGGACAGGGGGTTCCCTACGAGCAGTACTTC
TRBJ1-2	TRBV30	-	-	CAWQPILRTTEDYGYTF	TGTGCCTGGCAGCCTATTCTCCGGACAACCGAGGACTATGGCTACACCTTC
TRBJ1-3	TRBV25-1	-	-	CASRPKGTGNTIYF	TGTGCCAGCAGGCCGAAGGGGACAGGAAACACCATATATTTT
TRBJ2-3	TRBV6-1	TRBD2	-	CASSEPTGTSVKVGTDTQYF	TGTGCCAGCAGTGAACCAACCGGGACTAGCGTGAAGGTCGGCACAGATACGCAGTATTTT
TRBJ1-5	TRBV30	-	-	CAWNTGFNQPQHF	TGTGCCTGGAATACAGGTTTTAATCAGCCCCAGCATTTT
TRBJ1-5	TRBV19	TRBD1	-	CASSQIDRGYSNQPQHF	TGTGCCAGTAGTCAGATTGACAGGGGCTATAGCAATCAGCCCCAGCATTTT
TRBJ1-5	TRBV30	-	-	CAWGAGLAQPQHF	TGTGCCTGGGGGGCAGGACTGGCTCAGCCCCAGCATTTT
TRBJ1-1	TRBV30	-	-	CAWTPGTSEAFF	TGTGCCTGGACCCCAGGTACTTCCGAAGCTTTCTTT